These T cell receptor beta chains were read from a single sample in a study of T cell responses to AZD1222 COVID-19 vaccine. Generated by immunoSEQ multiplex PCR, the TCRdb table keeps only in-frame clones and is missing some. This sample has 97,000 or so clones, with roughly 86% found just once. The starting material was peripheral blood, obtained on day 0 of AZD1222 vaccination. These receptors all stem from an adult in good health. The CDR3 runs from the conserved cysteine through the conserved F or W. The D gene is left open where the match is weak. Only part of the rows carry a size: once, few, many, or a class if the clone is expanded.

abundance	v_gene	j_gene	d_gene	CDR3nt	CDR3aa
once	TRBV7-2	TRBJ2-3	TRBD2	TGTGCCAGCAGCTTAGGTTCTAGCGGGGGGCCATCGGGTTTGGATACGCAGTATTTT	CASSLGSSGGPSGLDTQYF
NA	TRBV7-9	TRBJ1-6	TRBD1	TGTGCCAGCAGCGGGGACAGGGGGTATTCACCCCTCCACTTT	CASSGDRGYSPLHF
NA	TRBV28	TRBJ1-3	NA	TGTGCCAGCAGTTTAACAGACAGCTCTGGAAACACCATATATTTT	CASSLTDSSGNTIYF
NA	TRBV4-3	TRBJ1-2	NA	TGCGCCAGCAGCCAAGACAGTAGACAGACTAACTATGGCTACACCTTC	CASSQDSRQTNYGYTF
NA	TRBV7-9	TRBJ1-2	NA	TGTGCCAGCAGCTTAGGGCGACAGAGGTATGGCTACACCTTC	CASSLGRQRYGYTF
NA	TRBV6-5	TRBJ1-2	NA	TGTGCCAGCAGTTACTCCTCATCAGACCGACGCTATGGCTACACCTTC	CASSYSSSDRRYGYTF
once	TRBV6-5	TRBJ1-6	TRBD1	TGTGCCGGCAGCCCGACAGGGACCAATAATTCACCCCTCCACTTT	CAGSPTGTNNSPLHF
NA	TRBV3-1/TRBV3-2	TRBJ2-1	NA	TGTGCCAGCAGCCAAGATCCGGCTCAAACCAATGAGCAGTTCTTC	CASSQDPAQTNEQFF
NA	TRBV6-5	TRBJ2-1	NA	TGTGCCAGCAGTTACTCCCGGGACATAGGAGAGCAGTTCTTC	CASSYSRDIGEQFF
NA	TRBV9	TRBJ2-1	TRBD1	TGTGCCAGCAGCGCGGGGACAGGGGACTACAATGAGCAGTTCTTC	CASSAGTGDYNEQFF
NA	TRBV14	TRBJ2-3	NA	TGTGCCAGCAGCCAAGGGCGTACAGATACGCAGTATTTT	CASSQGRTDTQYF
NA	TRBV13	TRBJ2-3	NA	TGTGCCAGCAGCTTAGGTCGAGCGGGCGGCACAGATACGCAGTATTTT	CASSLGRAGGTDTQYF
NA	TRBV21-1	TRBJ1-2	NA	TGTGCCAGCAGCAAAGTGGCCAGGGACTATGGCTACACCTTC	CASSKVARDYGYTF
few	TRBV10-2	TRBJ1-5	NA	TGCGCCAGCAGTGTGGGGGTGGGGGGTAAAAGCAATCAGCCCCAGCATTTT	CASSVGVGGKSNQPQHF
NA	TRBV14	TRBJ1-2	TRBD1	TGTGCCAGCAGCCAAGGGAGGGGGCGCTCCTATGGCTACACCTTC	CASSQGRGRSYGYTF
NA	TRBV30	TRBJ1-6	NA	TGTGCCTGGAGTGTACGCGGGGATGTTAATTCACCCCTCCACTTT	CAWSVRGDVNSPLHF
NA	TRBV14	TRBJ2-3	NA	TGTGCCAGCAGCCAAGTGGGGGGCACAGATACGCAGTATTTT	CASSQVGGTDTQYF
NA	TRBV7-2	TRBJ2-5	NA	TGTGCCAGCAGCGAGGGGGGGGCGATGGAGACCCAGTACTTC	CASSEGGAMETQYF
NA	TRBV9	TRBJ1-5	NA	TGTGCCAGCAGCGTATTCCCAAAGGGTCAGCCCCAGCATTTT	CASSVFPKGQPQHF